These 17 T cell receptor beta chains share one sample of origin, sequenced in a study of graft-versus-host responses after intestinal transplantation. TCRdb's copy holds only in-frame clones and misses some; the assay was immunoSEQ multiplex PCR. The sample shows 77,000 or so clones, about nine tenths of them seen only once. The sample consisted of PBMCs, taken 98 days after intestinal transplantation. These receptors were obtained from a human patient who received an intestinal transplant, so some T cells may come from the graft donor.

This clone appeared a single time. The chain couples TRBV6-5 to TRBJ1-1; D is possibly TRBD1 (6 bases). Germline CDR1 reads MNHEY; CDR2 reads SVGAGI. Trimming took off 6 bases at V and 1 base at J, with 12 bases between the two ends. CDR3 size: 14 residues. The CDR3 region has the DNA TGTGCCAGCAGAAAGACAGGCCAGAACACTGAAGCTTTCTTT. Translating it yields CASRKTGQNTEAFF.

V is TRBV7-9 and J is TRBJ1-6; 9 bases map to TRBD1. The J segment lost 7 bases and the V segment lost 7 bases, leaving 5 bases of the junction unmatched. The CDR3 has 14 residues. Germline loops: CDR1 SEHNR, CDR2 FQNEAQ (reference sequence). CDR3 in amino acids: CASTPDRGNSPLHF. The DNA of the CDR3 is TGTGCCAGCACCCCGGACAGGGGCAATTCACCCCTCCACTTT. The full variable domain, rest sourced from reference TRBV7-9 and TRBJ1-6, is DTGVSQNPRHKITKRGQNVTFRCDPISEHNRLYWYRQTLGQGPEFLTYFQNEAQLEKSRLLSDRFSAERPKGSFSTLEIQRTEQGDSAMYLCASTPDRGNSPLHFGNGTRLTVT.

This clone was counted once. V is TRBV27 and J is TRBJ2-7; 7 bases agree with TRBD1. The germline CDR1 and CDR2 sequences are MNHEY and SMNVEV (reference sequence). This CDR3 has 15 amino acids. Germline trimming cut 4 bases from V and 2 bases from J; bases unmatched to any gene: 8. CDR3 DNA: TGTGCCAGCAGTTCTTCCGGGACAGAGGCCTACGAGCAGTACTTC. It encodes CASSSSGTEAYEQYF.

The chain's CDR3 is CASRRAGGSGELFF. The CDR3 bases are TGTGCCAGCAGGAGGGCAGGGGGCTCCGGGGAGCTGTTTTTT. The V gene is TRBV27, the J gene TRBJ2-2, with 8 nucleotides matching TRBD1. The CDR3 loop spans 14 amino acids. V lost 6 bases, J lost 6 bases, and 6 bases stayed unmatched. The germline V gene encodes CDR1 MNHEY and CDR2 SMNVEV (reference sequence).

V usage is TRBV19 and J usage is TRBJ2-7; 9 bases are a match to TRBD2. The trim removed 2 bases at V and 4 bases at J, leaving 3 bases unmatched. Germline V gene lookup returns CDR1 LNHDA and CDR2 SQIVND (reference sequence). CDR3 length: 14 amino acids. The CDR3, as DNA: TGTGCCAGTAGTATACGCGGGAGGGTGTACGAGCAGTACTTC. Translation gives CASSIRGRVYEQYF.

The chain joins TRBV6-5 to TRBJ2-7; D remains unclear. The CDR3 spans 14 residues. The germline V gene has CDR1 MNHEY and CDR2 SVGAGI. V lost 0 bases to trimming and J lost 5 bases, with 11 bases between them. The CDR3 loop reads CASSYSRRSDEQYF. The CDR3 DNA sequence: TGTGCCAGCAGTTACTCAAGGAGAAGTGACGAGCAGTACTTC.

This rearrangement joins TRBV5-6 to TRBJ1-2, with TRBD1 identical over 9 bases. CDR1 is SGHDT, CDR2 YYEEEE, per germline. V trimming: 4 bases; J trimming: 8 bases; junction bases outside the gene matches: 6. There are 13 residues in the CDR3. This chain's CDR3 is CASSEQGAGGYTF. Here the CDR3 DNA reads TGTGCCAGCAGCGAACAGGGGGCTGGCGGCTACACCTTC.

J is TRBJ2-2 and V is TRBV29-1; D call uncertain. The CDR3 extends over 12 amino acids. V was shortened by 1 base and J by 5 bases, with 5 bases between the two germline ends. Germline assignment: CDR1 SQVTM and CDR2 ANQGSEA. CDR3 nucleotides: TGCAGCGTTGAAGTAGAAACCGGGGAGCTGTTTTTT. Amino acid sequence: CSVEVETGELFF.

The chain links TRBV9 to TRBJ2-5, with a weak D call TRBD1 (5 bases). The V and J ends lost 0 bases and 1 base respectively, with 7 bases between them. From germline, CDR1 is SGDLS and CDR2 YYNGEE. This CDR3 contains 14 residues. CDR3 nucleotide sequence: TGTGCCAGCAGCGTAGGCAGGGCCCAAGAGACCCAGTACTTC. Protein: CASSVGRAQETQYF.

The V call is TRBV29-1, the J call TRBJ2-7; D uncertain. Trimming shortened V by 4 bases and J by 0 bases, and 19 bases separated the two germline ends. CDR3 length: 16 amino acids. The germline V gene encodes CDR1 SQVTM and CDR2 ANQGSEA. In DNA, the CDR3 is TGCAGCGTTGTCGGGCCCAAGGACGCGAGCTCCTACGAGCAGTACTTC. Amino acid sequence: CSVVGPKDASSYEQYF.

The CDR3 DNA reads as TGTGCCAGCAGCTTAACGGCCGGGAGTGAGACCCAGTACTTC. It is translated as CASSLTAGSETQYF. The chain is built from TRBV7-9 and TRBJ2-5, with a weak D call TRBD2 (6 bases). Trimming removed 2 bases from V and 5 bases from J, with 12 bases in between. The CDR3 consists of 14 residues. CDR1 is SEHNR, CDR2 FQNEAQ, per germline (reference sequence).

The V gene is TRBV6-1, the J gene TRBJ2-7; no definite D call. Germline-derived CDR1 and CDR2 are MNHNS and SASEGT. The CDR3 totals 14 residues. Trimming pared 6 bases from V and 0 bases from J, leaving 12 bases between. The CDR3 sequence: CASRPLRASYEQYF. For the CDR3, the DNA is TGTGCCAGCAGACCCCTTCGGGCCTCCTACGAGCAGTACTTC.

This CDR3 reads CASSNYYEQYF. CDR3 nucleotides: TGTGCCAGCAGCAACTACTACGAGCAGTACTTC. V and J are TRBV7-2 and TRBJ2-7; D gene ambiguous. V gave up 5 bases and J gave up 3 bases, with 5 bases separating them. This CDR3 has 11 residues. Per germline, CDR1 SGHTA and CDR2 FQGNSA.

The chain combines TRBV15 with TRBJ2-3; no firm D call. CDR3 length equals 15 residues. Looked up from germline, CDR1 is LNHNV and CDR2 is YYDKDF (reference sequence). The germline V and J ends were trimmed by 0 bases and 1 base, with 8 bases remaining between them. CDR3 loop: CATSRDPEGTDTQYF. For the CDR3, the DNA is TGTGCCACCAGCAGAGATCCGGAAGGCACAGATACGCAGTATTTT.

The J gene is TRBJ2-1, the V gene TRBV15; D might be TRBD1 (6 bases). The V end lost 10 bases, the J end lost 5 bases, and 15 bases lay between the germline ends. Germline V gene data show CDR1 as LNHNV and CDR2 as YYDKDF (reference sequence). The CDR3 is 13 amino acids. CDR3 in DNA: TGTGCCATTGCACAGGGAAAGAACAATGAGCAGTTCTTC. As protein: CAIAQGKNNEQFF.

V usage is TRBV2 and J usage is TRBJ2-3; 13 bases match TRBD2. V lost 6 bases to trimming and J lost 3 bases; unmatched junction nucleotides: 6. This CDR3 has 16 residues. The germline V gene encodes CDR1 SNHLY and CDR2 FYNNEI. The CDR3 is CASRPTSGGATDTQYF. CDR3 nucleotide sequence: TGTGCCAGCAGGCCAACTAGCGGGGGGGCGACAGATACGCAGTATTTT.

V usage is TRBV5-1 and J usage is TRBJ1-6; 11 positions match TRBD1. Germline CDR1 and CDR2: SGHRS and YFSETQ. V lost 3 bases and J lost 7; bases outside the gene matches: 6. This CDR3 is 16 amino acids long. For the CDR3, the DNA is TGCGCCAGCAGCTCCCGGGACAGGGGGAGAAATTCACCCCTCCACTTT. As protein: CASSSRDRGRNSPLHF.